These T cell receptor beta chains were read from a single sample in a study of cytomegalovirus exposure and HLA in healthy donors. Clones were read by immunoSEQ multiplex PCR, and TCRdb kept only the in-frame ones, dropping some. The sample shows just over 80,000 clones, 95% to 97% of them seen only once. The source material was PBMCs. These receptor sequences come from a woman younger than 35 in good health and CMV-seronegative. Each CDR3 is given with its conserved first and last residue.

j_call v_call cdr3_aa
TRBJ1-2 TRBV18 CASSPSATGWDYGYTF
TRBJ1-1 TRBV4-1 CASSRQGIPSTEAFF
TRBJ2-1 TRBV7-2 CASSQIQGEQFF
TRBJ2-1 TRBV11-2 CASSLRLAGFYSYNEQFF
TRBJ2-1 TRBV5-4 CASSTTSSNEQFF
TRBJ2-1 TRBV11-3 CASSLLARDRGPNEQFF
TRBJ2-7 TRBV30 CAWRRAYEQYF
TRBJ2-3 TRBV7-6 CASSSLTSGRSDTQYF
TRBJ2-7 TRBV6-1 CASRSWTGVGYEQYF
TRBJ2-1 TRBV19 CASSKQIAGGSEQFF
TRBJ2-2 TRBV4-2 CASSQAVAGANTGELFF
TRBJ2-5 TRBV27 CASSLGLAPETQYF
TRBJ2-6 TRBV25-1 CASKLTGSGANVLTF
TRBJ2-7 TRBV4-1 CASSTGNWEQYF
TRBJ2-3 TRBV4-1 CASSQGTSISTDTQYF
TRBJ2-7 TRBV7-2 CASSYTSGSGRRSYEQYF
TRBJ1-5 TRBV18 CASSPGQNQPQHF
TRBJ1-5 TRBV28 CASSLRAGGWQPQHF
TRBJ2-3 TRBV28 CASSLPSHTQYF
TRBJ2-7 TRBV19 CASSIVGQETGATEQYF
TRBJ2-7 TRBV7-6 CASSLGGIPYEQYF
TRBJ2-7 TRBV14 CASSQAGGFFYEQYF
TRBJ2-2 TRBV7-9 CASSPRGGELFF
TRBJ1-1 TRBV6-6 CASSSTGQKNTEAFF
TRBJ2-7 TRBV29-1 CSGLAETYEQYF
TRBJ2-1 TRBV19 CASSIEGHNRGFYNEQFF
TRBJ2-7 TRBV4-2 CASSQEVASGSYEQYF
TRBJ1-5 TRBV6-1 CASSEGTAKIRPQHF
TRBJ2-7 TRBV10-2 CASRRLVKADEQYF
TRBJ1-2 TRBV5-6 CASIPRGTYYGYTF
TRBJ2-3 TRBV10-3 CAISELGAASTDTQYF
TRBJ2-7 TRBV15 CATSRDRGDEQYF
TRBJ1-2 TRBV19 CASTLSRRRNYGYTF
TRBJ2-7 TRBV7-6 CASSLSYSSYEQYF
TRBJ2-3 TRBV7-6 CASSLSAAADTQYF
TRBJ2-5 TRBV5-4 CASSRGQGIETQYF
TRBJ2-1 TRBV27 CATSFGDRVDNEQFF
TRBJ1-2 TRBV19 CASSTGTGSNGYTF
TRBJ2-1 TRBV6-4 CASSDSGGLDEQFF
TRBJ2-3 TRBV19 CATTRLTGVGGTDTQYF
TRBJ1-2 TRBV30 CAWAPGTGRQGYTF
TRBJ2-7 TRBV27 CASSLSGHRYEQYF
TRBJ2-7 TRBV11-2 CASSPLGSASYEQYF
TRBJ2-1 TRBV28 CASSLALGGDPEQFF
TRBJ2-6 TRBV19 CASSIVSSGANVLTF
TRBJ2-1 TRBV28 CASSLSGSIIGNEQFF
TRBJ2-5 TRBV15 CATSTGLAGVETQYF
TRBJ2-7 TRBV7-9 CASSFPEPLGGTLYEQYF
TRBJ2-7 TRBV7-2 CASSPRDRLAYEQYF
TRBJ1-5 TRBV2 CASSQTTGHQPQHF
TRBJ2-1 TRBV11-2 CASSHSILAEYNEQFF
TRBJ2-2 TRBV30 CASGRSSGYTGELFF
TRBJ2-5 TRBV7-2 CASTKGTEETQYF
TRBJ2-1 TRBV13 CASSLLRTSGRFREQFF
TRBJ1-1 TRBV7-9 CASSLGAIFEAFF
TRBJ2-4 TRBV4-2 CASSQARGTRVDIQYF
TRBJ1-1 TRBV14 CASSQVWAETMNTEAFF
TRBJ2-7 TRBV4-1 CASSQDPGGLADF
TRBJ1-2 TRBV7-9 CASSLDQGSYGYTF
TRBJ1-5 TRBV7-2 CASSANGGWAYSNQPQHF